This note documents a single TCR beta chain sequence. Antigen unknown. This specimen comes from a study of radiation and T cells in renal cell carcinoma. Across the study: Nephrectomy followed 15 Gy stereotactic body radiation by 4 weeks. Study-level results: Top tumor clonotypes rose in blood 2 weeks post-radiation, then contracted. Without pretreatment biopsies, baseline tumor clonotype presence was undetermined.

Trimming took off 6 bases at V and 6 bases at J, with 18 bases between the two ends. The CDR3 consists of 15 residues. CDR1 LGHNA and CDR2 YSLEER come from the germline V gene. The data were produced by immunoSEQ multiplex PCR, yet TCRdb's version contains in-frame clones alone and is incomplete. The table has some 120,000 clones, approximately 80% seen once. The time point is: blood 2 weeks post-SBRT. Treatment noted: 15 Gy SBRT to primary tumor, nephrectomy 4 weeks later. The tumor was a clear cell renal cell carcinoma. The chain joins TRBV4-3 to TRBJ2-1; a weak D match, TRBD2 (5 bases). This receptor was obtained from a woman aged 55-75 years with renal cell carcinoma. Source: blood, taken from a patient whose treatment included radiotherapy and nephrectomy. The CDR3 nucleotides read TGCGCCAGCAGTACCCGGGCCCTCGGGATCAATGAGCAGTTCTTC. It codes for CASSTRALGINEQFF.